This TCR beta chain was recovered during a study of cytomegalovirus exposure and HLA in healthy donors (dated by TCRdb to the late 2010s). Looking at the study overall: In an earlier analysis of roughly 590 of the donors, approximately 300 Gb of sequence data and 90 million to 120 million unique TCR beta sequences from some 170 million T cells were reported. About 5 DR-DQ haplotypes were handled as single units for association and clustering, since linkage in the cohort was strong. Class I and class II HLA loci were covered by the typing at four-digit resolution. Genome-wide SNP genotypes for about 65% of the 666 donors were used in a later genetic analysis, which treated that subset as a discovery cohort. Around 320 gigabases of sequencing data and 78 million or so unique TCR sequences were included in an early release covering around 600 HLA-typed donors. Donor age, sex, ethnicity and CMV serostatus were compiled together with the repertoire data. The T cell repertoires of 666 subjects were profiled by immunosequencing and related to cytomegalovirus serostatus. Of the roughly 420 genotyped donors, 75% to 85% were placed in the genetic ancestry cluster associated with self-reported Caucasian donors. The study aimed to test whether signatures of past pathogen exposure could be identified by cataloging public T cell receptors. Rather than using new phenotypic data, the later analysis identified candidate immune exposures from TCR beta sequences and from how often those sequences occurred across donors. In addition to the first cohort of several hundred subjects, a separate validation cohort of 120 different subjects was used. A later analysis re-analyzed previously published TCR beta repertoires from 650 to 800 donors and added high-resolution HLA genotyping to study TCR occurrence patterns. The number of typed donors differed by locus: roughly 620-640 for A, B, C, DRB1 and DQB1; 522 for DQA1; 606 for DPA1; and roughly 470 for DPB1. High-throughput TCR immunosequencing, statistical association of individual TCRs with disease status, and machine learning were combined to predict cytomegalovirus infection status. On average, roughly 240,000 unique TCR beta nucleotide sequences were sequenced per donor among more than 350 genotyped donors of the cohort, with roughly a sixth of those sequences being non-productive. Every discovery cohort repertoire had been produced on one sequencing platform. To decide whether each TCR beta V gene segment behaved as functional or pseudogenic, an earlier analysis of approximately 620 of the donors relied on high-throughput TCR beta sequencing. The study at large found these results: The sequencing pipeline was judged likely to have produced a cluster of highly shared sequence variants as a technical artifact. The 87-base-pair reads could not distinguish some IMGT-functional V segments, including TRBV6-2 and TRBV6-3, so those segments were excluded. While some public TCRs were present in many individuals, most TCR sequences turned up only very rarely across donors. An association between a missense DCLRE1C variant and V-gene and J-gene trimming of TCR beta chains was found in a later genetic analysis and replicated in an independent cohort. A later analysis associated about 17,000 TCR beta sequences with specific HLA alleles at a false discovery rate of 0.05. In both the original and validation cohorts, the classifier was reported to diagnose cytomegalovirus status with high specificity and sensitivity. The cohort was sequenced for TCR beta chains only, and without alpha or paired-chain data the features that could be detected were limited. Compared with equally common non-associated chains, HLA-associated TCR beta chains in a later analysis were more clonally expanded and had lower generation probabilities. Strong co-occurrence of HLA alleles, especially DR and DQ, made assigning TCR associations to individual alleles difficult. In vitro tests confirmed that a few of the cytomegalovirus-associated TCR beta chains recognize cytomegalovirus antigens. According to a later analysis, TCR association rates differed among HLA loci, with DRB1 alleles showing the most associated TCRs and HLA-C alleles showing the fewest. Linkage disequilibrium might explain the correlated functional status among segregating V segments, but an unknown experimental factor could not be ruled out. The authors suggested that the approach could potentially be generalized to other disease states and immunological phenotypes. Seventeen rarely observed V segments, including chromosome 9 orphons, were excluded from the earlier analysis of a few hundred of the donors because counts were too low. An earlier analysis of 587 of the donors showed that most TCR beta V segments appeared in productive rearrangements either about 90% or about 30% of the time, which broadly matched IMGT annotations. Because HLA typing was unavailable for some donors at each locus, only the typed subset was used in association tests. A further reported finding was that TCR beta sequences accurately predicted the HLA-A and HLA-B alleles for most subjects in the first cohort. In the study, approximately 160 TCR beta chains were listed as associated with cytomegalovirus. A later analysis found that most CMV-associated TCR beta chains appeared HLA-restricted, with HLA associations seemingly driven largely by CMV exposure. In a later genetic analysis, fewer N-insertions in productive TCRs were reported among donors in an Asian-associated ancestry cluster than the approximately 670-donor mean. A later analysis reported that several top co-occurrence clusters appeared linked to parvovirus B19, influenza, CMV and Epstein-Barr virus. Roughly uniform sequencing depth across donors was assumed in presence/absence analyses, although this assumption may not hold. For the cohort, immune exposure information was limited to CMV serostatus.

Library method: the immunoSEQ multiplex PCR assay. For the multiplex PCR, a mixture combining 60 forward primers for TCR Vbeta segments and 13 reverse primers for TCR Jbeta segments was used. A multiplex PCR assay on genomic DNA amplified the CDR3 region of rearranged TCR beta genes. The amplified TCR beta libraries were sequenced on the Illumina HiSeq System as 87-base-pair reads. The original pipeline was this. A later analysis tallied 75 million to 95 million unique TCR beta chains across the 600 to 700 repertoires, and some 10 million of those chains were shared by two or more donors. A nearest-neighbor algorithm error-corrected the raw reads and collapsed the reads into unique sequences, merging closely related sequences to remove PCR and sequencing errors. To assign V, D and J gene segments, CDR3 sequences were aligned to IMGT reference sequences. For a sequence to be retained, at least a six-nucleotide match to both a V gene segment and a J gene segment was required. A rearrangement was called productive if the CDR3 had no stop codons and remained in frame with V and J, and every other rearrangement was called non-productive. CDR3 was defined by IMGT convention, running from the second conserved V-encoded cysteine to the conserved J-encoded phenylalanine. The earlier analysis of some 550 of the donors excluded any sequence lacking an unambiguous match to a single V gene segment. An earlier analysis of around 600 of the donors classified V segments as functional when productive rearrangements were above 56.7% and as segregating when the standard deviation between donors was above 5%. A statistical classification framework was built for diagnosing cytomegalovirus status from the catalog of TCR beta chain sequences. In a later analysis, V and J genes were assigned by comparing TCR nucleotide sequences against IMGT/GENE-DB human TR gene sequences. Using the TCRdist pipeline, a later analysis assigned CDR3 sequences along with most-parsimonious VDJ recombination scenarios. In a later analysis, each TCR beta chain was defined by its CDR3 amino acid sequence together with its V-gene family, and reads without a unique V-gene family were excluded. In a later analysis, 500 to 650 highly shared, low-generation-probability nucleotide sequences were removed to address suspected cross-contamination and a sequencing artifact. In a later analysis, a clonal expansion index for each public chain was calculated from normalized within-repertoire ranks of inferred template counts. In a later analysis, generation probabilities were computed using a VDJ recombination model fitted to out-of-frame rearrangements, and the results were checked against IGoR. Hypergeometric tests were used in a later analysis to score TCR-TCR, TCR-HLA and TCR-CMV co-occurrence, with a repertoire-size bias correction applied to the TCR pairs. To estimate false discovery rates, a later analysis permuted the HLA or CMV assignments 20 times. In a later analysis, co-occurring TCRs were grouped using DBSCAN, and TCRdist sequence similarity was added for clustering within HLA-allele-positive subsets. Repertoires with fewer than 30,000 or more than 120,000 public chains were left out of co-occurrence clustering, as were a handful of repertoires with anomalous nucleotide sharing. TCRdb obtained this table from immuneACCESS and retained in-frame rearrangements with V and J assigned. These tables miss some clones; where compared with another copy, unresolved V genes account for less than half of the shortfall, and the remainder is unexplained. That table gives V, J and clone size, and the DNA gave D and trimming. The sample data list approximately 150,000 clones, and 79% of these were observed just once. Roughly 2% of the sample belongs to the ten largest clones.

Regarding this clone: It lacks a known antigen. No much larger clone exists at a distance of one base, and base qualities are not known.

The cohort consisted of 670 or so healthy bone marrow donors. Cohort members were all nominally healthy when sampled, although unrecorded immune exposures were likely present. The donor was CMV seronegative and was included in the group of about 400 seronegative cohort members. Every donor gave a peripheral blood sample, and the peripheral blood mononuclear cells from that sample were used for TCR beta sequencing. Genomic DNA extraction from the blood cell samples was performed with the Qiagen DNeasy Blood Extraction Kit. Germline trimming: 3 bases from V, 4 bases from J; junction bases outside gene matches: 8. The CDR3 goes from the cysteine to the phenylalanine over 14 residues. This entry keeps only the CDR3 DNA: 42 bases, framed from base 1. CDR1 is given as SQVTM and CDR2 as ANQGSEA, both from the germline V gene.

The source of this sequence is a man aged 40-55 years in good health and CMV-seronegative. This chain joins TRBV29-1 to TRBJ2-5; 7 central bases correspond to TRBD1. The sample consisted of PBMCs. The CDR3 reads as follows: CSVETPGGGETQYF. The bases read TGCAGCGTTGAGACCCCAGGGGGTGGAGAGACCCAGTACTTC.